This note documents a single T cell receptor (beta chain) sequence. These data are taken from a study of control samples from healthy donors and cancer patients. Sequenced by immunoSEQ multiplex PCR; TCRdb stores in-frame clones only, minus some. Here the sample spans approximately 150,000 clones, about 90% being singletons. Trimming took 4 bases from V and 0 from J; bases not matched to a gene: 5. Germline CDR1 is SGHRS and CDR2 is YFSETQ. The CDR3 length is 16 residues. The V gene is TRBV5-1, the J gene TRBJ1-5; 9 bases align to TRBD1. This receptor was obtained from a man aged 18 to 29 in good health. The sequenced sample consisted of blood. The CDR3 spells CASSPRDRDSNQPQHF. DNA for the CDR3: TGCGCCAGCAGCCCCCGGGACAGGGATAGCAATCAGCCCCAGCATTTT.